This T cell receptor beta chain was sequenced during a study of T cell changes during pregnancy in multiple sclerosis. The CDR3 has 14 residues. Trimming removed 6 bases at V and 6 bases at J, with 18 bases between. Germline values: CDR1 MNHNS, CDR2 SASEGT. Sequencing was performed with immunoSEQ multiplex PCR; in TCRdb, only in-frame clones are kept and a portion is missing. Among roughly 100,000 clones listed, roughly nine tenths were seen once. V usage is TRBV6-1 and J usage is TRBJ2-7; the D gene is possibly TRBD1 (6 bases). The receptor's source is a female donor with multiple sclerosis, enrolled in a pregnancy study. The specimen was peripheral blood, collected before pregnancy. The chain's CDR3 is CASRRPLDRIEQYF. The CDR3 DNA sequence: TGTGCCAGCAGACGCCCCTTAGACAGGATCGAGCAGTACTTC.